The 7 T cell receptor beta chains below were found in one sample sequenced in a study of T-cell reconstitution after alpha-beta-depleted transplantation in children. Library preparation (for TCRbeta) was performed with unique molecular identifiers. MiXCR, run by TCRdb on the PCR reads, gives a single entry per CDR3 protein. The data show hundreds of thousands of distinct CDR3 sequences, about an eighth seen once. The sample was PBMCs, mostly from graft donor cells, taken 360 days after TCRalphabeta/CD19-depleted stem cell transplant. The receptors shown here come from a male patient aged 10-17 years who had a stem cell transplant for acute myeloid leukemia, so the T cells may come from the graft donor.

There are a few counts of this clonotype. V and J are TRBV4-3 and TRBJ2-5; D may be TRBD2 (6 bases). Trimming stripped 0 bases from V and 5 bases from J, with 16 bases between. The CDR3 is 16 residues long. The germline V gene encodes CDR1 LGHNA and CDR2 YSLEER. The CDR3 DNA reads as TGCGCCAGCAGCCAAGACCTGAATCTGGGGAGGGAGACCCAGTACTTC. It yields the protein CASSQDLNLGRETQYF.

This clonotype came up a few times. The gene calls are TRBV20-1 and TRBJ2-7; D remains ambiguous. The germline V and J ends were trimmed by 3 bases and 4 bases, with 22 bases remaining between them. The CDR3 is 16 residues long. Germline V gene data show CDR1 as DFQATT and CDR2 as SNEGSKA (reference sequence). CDR3 region: CSASIPRVDHFYEQYF. The CDR3 DNA sequence: TGCAGTGCTAGCATCCCCCGGGTCGATCACTTTTACGAGCAGTACTTC.

The chain combines TRBV28 with TRBJ1-1; 8 nucleotides align to TRBD1. CDR1 is MDHEN and CDR2 is SYDVKM in the germline V gene. The CDR3 has 14 residues. Unmatched junction bases numbered 7, after V lost 4 bases and J lost 6 bases. In DNA form, the CDR3 reads TGTGCCAGCAGTTACCACAGGGGGGAATCTGAAGCTTTCTTT. Translating gives CASSYHRGESEAFF.

This clonotype was seen repeatedly, ten times or more. The V call is TRBV20-1, the J call TRBJ2-1; 8 positions agree with TRBD2. Germline loops: CDR1 DFQATT, CDR2 SNEGSKA (reference sequence). V shed 3 bases and J 0 bases; nucleotides not matched to a gene: 7. The CDR3 totals 16 residues. This chain's CDR3 is CSARVAGISSYNEQFF. The CDR3 nucleotides are TGCAGTGCTAGGGTAGCGGGGATCAGCTCCTACAATGAGCAGTTCTTC.

This chain joins TRBV7-9 and TRBJ2-7, with D possibly being TRBD2 (8 bases). The CDR3 covers 14 residues. V lost 6 bases and J lost 3, with 15 bases in between. Germline loops: CDR1 SEHNR, CDR2 FQNEAQ (reference sequence). The CDR3, as DNA: TGTGCCAGCAGTGGGACAGCGGGAGACTACGAGCAGTACTTC. This codes for CASSGTAGDYEQYF.

This clonotype has a handful of counts. This chain connects TRBV6-2 or TRBV6-3 to TRBJ2-5; 8 positions match TRBD2. This CDR3 comprises 17 residues. The germline V gene encodes CDR1 MNHEY and CDR2 SVGEGT. After removal of 5 bases from V and 2 bases from J, the junction contained 13 bases not matched to a gene. The CDR3 nucleotides read TGTGCCAGCAGTACGGGGACACTAGCGGATGATCAAGAGACCCAGTACTTC. This translates into CASSTGTLADDQETQYF.

The chain carries TRBV3-1 and TRBJ1-2, with 8 bases matching TRBD1. The CDR3 is 17 amino acids. V gave up 3 bases and J gave up 2 bases; unmatched junction bases: 11. Germline CDR1 LGHDT, CDR2 YNNKEL (reference sequence). For the CDR3, the DNA is TGTGCCAGCAGCCACTATTATAGGCAGGGGGCGAACTATGGCTACACCTTC. Amino acid sequence: CASSHYYRQGANYGYTF. The complete variable domain, with remaining parts taken from reference TRBV3-1 and TRBJ1-2, reads DTAVSQTPKYLVTQMGNDKSIKCEQNLGHDTMYWYKQDSKKFLKIMFSYNNKELIINETVPNRFSPKSPDKAHLNLHINSLELGDSAVYFCASSHYYRQGANYGYTFGSGTRLTVV.